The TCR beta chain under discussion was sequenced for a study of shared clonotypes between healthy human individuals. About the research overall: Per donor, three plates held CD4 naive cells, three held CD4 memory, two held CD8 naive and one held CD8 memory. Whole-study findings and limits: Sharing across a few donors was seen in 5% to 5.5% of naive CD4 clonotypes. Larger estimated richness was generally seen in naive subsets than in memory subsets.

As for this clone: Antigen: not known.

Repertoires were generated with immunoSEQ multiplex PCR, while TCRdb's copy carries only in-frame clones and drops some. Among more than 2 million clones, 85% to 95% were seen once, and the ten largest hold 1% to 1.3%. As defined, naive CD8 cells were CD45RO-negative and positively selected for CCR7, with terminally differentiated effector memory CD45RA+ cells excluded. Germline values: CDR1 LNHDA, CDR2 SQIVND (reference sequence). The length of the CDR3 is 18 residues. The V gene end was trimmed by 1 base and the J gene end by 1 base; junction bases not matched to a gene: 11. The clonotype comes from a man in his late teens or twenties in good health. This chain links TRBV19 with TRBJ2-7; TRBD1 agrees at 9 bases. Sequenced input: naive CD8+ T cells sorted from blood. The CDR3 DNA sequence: TGTGCCAGTAGTATAGCCCTTATCACAGGGGGCGCGTCCTACGAGCAGTACTTC. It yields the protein CASSIALITGGASYEQYF.